Presented here are 14 T cell receptor beta chains from one specimen sequenced in a study of CD8+ T cells in alopecia areata. Treatment specified: oral pan-JAK inhibitor, 5-10 mg twice daily. Investigators isolated RNA and reverse transcribed it into cDNA to act as the sequencing template. Assay used: immunoSEQ multiplex PCR; TCRdb lists only in-frame clones, some missing. The sample carries around 180,000 clones, around 64% recorded once. Sequenced material: CD4+ T cells sorted from blood, taken between weeks 47 and 50, from a patient treated with tofacitinib. These receptors originate from a human donor with alopecia areata.

This clone has a handful of counts. The chain couples TRBV6-1 to TRBJ2-7; 10 bases match TRBD1. This CDR3 region has 14 residues. Germline V gives CDR1 MNHNS, CDR2 SASEGT. Trimming took 4 bases from V and 6 from J; bases not matched to a gene: 6. The CDR3: CASSGDRGYSEQYF. Here the CDR3 DNA reads TGTGCCAGCAGTGGGGACAGGGGTTATTCCGAGCAGTACTTC.

The V and J genes are TRBV25-1 and TRBJ2-5; no firm D call. The germline V and J ends were trimmed by 4 bases and 3 bases, with 3 bases remaining between them. Germline V gene lookup returns CDR1 MGHDK and CDR2 SYGVNS. This CDR3 region has 11 residues. The CDR3 sequence is CASSGEETQYF. The DNA for the CDR3 is TGTGCCAGCAGTGGGGAAGAGACCCAGTACTTC.

This chain uses TRBV6-5 with TRBJ1-2, with TRBD1 matching 8 bases. The CDR3 totals 13 residues. The germline V gene encodes CDR1 MNHEY and CDR2 SVGAGI. The junction had 8 bases not matched to a gene; V was cut back by 6 bases and J by 8 bases. The DNA for the CDR3 is TGTGCCAGCAGCCCGGACAGGGCCCGGGGCTACACCTTC. This encodes CASSPDRARGYTF.

This clone came up once. The chain carries TRBV5-4 and TRBJ1-6; D is uncertain. V was shortened by 0 bases and J by 7 bases, with 14 bases between the two germline ends. Germline-derived CDR1 and CDR2 are SGHNT and YYREEE (reference sequence). CDR3 length: 16 amino acids. CDR3 sequence reads: CASSLVATSWNSPLHF. Here the CDR3 DNA reads TGTGCCAGCAGCTTGGTAGCGACATCTTGGAATTCACCCCTCCACTTT.

V gene TRBV4-3 combines with J gene TRBJ2-7; 7 nucleotides line up with TRBD1. The ends lost 0 bases at V and 3 bases at J; junction bases unmatched: 8. Germline values: CDR1 LGHNA, CDR2 YSLEER. CDR3 size: 16 residues. CDR3 sequence: CASSQDGQALLYEQYF. The CDR3 DNA reads TGCGCCAGCAGCCAAGACGGACAGGCCCTCCTCTACGAGCAGTACTTC.

The chain uses TRBV30 and TRBJ1-2, with 7 bases aligning to TRBD1. There are 14 residues in the CDR3. V dropped 4 bases and J dropped 6; count of bases not matched to a gene: 11. Germline V gene sequence: CDR1 GTSNPN, CDR2 SVGIG (reference sequence). The CDR3 protein is CAWTLQGNGDGYTF. The CDR3 nucleotides are TGTGCCTGGACGTTACAGGGGAATGGCGATGGCTACACCTTC. The full variable domain, rest sourced from reference TRBV30 and TRBJ1-2, is SQTIHQWPATLVQPVGSPLSLECTVEGTSNPNLYWYRQAAGRGLQLLFYSVGIGQISSEVPQNLSASRPQDRQFILSSKKLLLSDSGFYLCAWTLQGNGDGYTFGSGTRLTVV.

The rearrangement joins TRBV7-2 to TRBJ1-2; D might be TRBD1 (6 bases). V lost 1 base and J lost 8, with 20 bases in between. This CDR3 is 16 amino acids long. Germline V lookup: CDR1 SGHTA, CDR2 FQGNSA. In nucleotides, the CDR3 is TGTGCCAGCAGCTTAGTGGCCAGGGGTAGAGTTCGGGGCTACACCTTC. This translates into CASSLVARGRVRGYTF.

This rearrangement joins TRBV5-6 to TRBJ1-1; unclear D gene. This CDR3 has 14 residues. V was shortened by 2 bases and J by 0 bases, with 8 bases between the two germline ends. In germline, CDR1 is SGHDT, CDR2 YYEEEE. The CDR3 sequence is CASSLYSLNTEAFF. CDR3 coding DNA: TGTGCCAGCAGCTTATATTCTCTGAACACTGAAGCTTTCTTT.

This clone was detected once. The CDR3 region is CASNPGDQPQHF. DNA of the CDR3: TGTGCCAGCAACCCGGGGGATCAGCCCCAGCATTTT. The chain is built from TRBV6-6 and TRBJ1-5, with a tentative D call TRBD1 (5 bases). This CDR3 has 12 amino acids. Looked up from germline, CDR1 is MNHNY and CDR2 is SVGAGI (reference sequence). Trimming left V 7 bases short and J 5 bases short, with 9 bases between.

The chain has TRBV7-2 and TRBJ2-1; no definite D call. CDR1 is SGHTA, CDR2 FQGNSA, per germline. The V and J ends lost 5 bases and 8 bases respectively, with 7 bases between them. The CDR3 extends over 11 amino acids. CDR3: CASSHQYEQFF. The CDR3 DNA reads TGTGCCAGCAGCCATCAGTATGAGCAGTTCTTC.

The genes are TRBV30 and TRBJ2-6; D is unclear. CDR3 size: 15 residues. V lost 2 bases and J lost 0, with 8 bases in between. Per germline, CDR1 GTSNPN and CDR2 SVGIG (reference sequence). The CDR3 region has the DNA TGTGCCTGGAGTACATCTTTCTCTGGGGCCAACGTCCTGACTTTC. Protein sequence: CAWSTSFSGANVLTF.

The V call is TRBV2, the J call TRBJ2-7; D perhaps matches TRBD2 (5 bases). Trimming stripped 6 bases from V and 5 bases from J, with 17 bases between. The germline gives CDR1 SNHLY, CDR2 FYNNEI. The CDR3 consists of 14 residues. CDR3 sequence (DNA): TGTGCCAGCAGACTGCCGGAGGATTCCGACGAGCAGTACTTC. It is translated as CASRLPEDSDEQYF.

This clone appeared a few times. The chain carries TRBV14 and TRBJ1-5; D is unresolved. V was clipped by 0 bases and J by 6 bases, with 6 bases between them. CDR1 and CDR2 from the germline V gene are SGHDN and FVKESK. The CDR3 runs 13 residues. CDR3 sequence (DNA): TGTGCCAGCAGCCAAGACAGCGTTCAGCCCCAGCATTTT. Translating gives CASSQDSVQPQHF. The complete variable domain, with remaining parts taken from reference TRBV14 and TRBJ1-5, reads EAGVTQFPSHSVIEKGQTVTLRCDPISGHDNLYWYRRVMGKEIKFLLHFVKESKQDESGMPNNRFLAERTGGTYSTLKVQPAELEDSGVYFCASSQDSVQPQHFGDGTRLSIL.

The chain combines TRBV5-1 with TRBJ2-3; weak D call: TRBD2 (6 bases). With 4 bases removed from V and 3 bases from J, the gap between germline ends came to 15 bases. This CDR3 is 15 amino acids long. CDR1 and CDR2 (germline): SGHRS, YFSETQ. CDR3 in DNA: TGCGCCAGCAGCGTGCCCGGGACTGGTACAGATACGCAGTATTTT. This encodes CASSVPGTGTDTQYF.